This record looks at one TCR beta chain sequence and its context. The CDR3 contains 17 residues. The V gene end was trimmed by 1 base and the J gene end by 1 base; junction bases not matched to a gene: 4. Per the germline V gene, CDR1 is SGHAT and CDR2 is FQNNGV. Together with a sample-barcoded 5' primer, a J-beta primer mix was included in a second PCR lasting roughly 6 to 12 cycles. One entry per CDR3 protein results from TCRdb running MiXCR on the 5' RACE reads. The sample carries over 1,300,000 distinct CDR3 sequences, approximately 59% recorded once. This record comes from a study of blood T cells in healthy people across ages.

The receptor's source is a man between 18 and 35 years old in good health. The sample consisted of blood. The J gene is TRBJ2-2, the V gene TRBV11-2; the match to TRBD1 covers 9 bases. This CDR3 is CASSLVDRGLNTGELFF. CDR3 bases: TGTGCCAGCAGCTTAGTGGACAGGGGACTGAACACCGGGGAGCTGTTTTTT.